The present entry profiles one T cell receptor beta chain with its context. Its antigen has not been determined. It has no much larger one-base neighbor in the sample; base qualities were not kept. The data were taken from a study of a mutant IDH1 vaccine in newly diagnosed glioma (dated by TCRdb to the early 2020s). Regarding the study in general: Vaccination started 4-6 weeks after radiotherapy alone, or was given together with temozolomide cycles in the groups whose treatment included chemotherapy. Of the roughly 34 treated patients, around 60% were male and 37.5% were female, and a mean age of about 37 years was recorded. Prior to enrollment, standard therapy consisting of radiotherapy alone, temozolomide alone, or radiochemotherapy with temozolomide had been administered to patients, with the combination being received by most patients. The week-35 safety follow-up was designated visit V12, and the week-47 end of study was designated visit V13. Six visits were used for peripheral blood collection: V03 (baseline), V05, V07, V10, V12 and V13. Longitudinal TCRB deep sequencing was performed for about two dozen treated patients wherever samples were available for exploratory analyses.

Library preparation used the immunoSEQ multiplex PCR assay. The hsTCRB Kit was used according to the manufacturer's protocol to amplify rearranged TCR beta chain sequences. Sequencing of TCRB libraries was carried out on an Illumina MiSeq. The study's own analysis went as follows. The proprietary platform of the kit vendor was used for demultiplexing, trimming and gene mapping. Held by TCRdb, this immuneACCESS table contains in-frame sequences only and omits some clones. Under half of the omission traces to an unresolved V gene where checked; the cause of the rest is unknown. V, J and clone size are those of that table, while D and trimming were read from the DNA. The sample has about 69,000 clones on record, more than 85% of them singletons. The ten biggest clones cover 1.5% to 2% of the sample. The V end loses 7 bases and the J end loses 4 bases, and a stretch of 13 bases separates them. According to the germline V gene, CDR1 reads ENHRY and CDR2 reads SYGVKD. Including cysteine and phenylalanine, the CDR3 has 13 amino acids. Solely the CDR3 DNA is kept, with 39 bases framed from the first base.

The meaning of the sample's time point label: week 35, safety follow-up. A 20-mer mutant IDH1 peptide at 300 micrograms in Montanide made up each vaccine dose, which was injected subcutaneously together with topical imiquimod. Across visits V03 through V10, patients got a total of eight vaccinations, given in weeks 1, 3, 5, 7, 11, 15, 19 and 23. All donors had newly diagnosed IDH1-mutant astrocytomas of WHO grade 3 or 4 that showed loss of nuclear ATRX. The samples were drawn from NOA16, a multicentre, single-arm, open-label phase I trial in Germany that tested a mutant IDH1 peptide vaccine in humans for the first time. Genomic DNA for TCRB sequencing was extracted from EDTA blood using the DNeasy Blood and Tissue Kit. Results the study describes overall, beyond this receptor: Selection of PBMC samples for TCRB deep sequencing was based on availability. The authors stated that sample limitations prevented analyses of patient blood samples from being reproduced. No apparent relationship was observed between pseudoprogression and alterations in the top peripheral T cell clonotypes detected by TCRB sequencing. Across multiple MHC alleles, vaccine-induced immune responses were seen in approximately 93% of patients.

This clonotype was obtained from a man aged 30-40 years with glioma. This chain joins TRBV10-3 to TRBJ1-1; 5 matching bases give a weak D call of TRBD1. The starting material was PBMCs, obtained from a glioma patient whose treatment included an IDH1 peptide vaccine. The nucleotide sequence reads TGTGCCATCAACGACGAAAGGGGCACTGAAGCTTTCTTT. This yields the protein CAINDERGTEAFF.